The clone carrying this T cell receptor beta chain is medium-sized by share. The CDR3 consists of 14 residues. V shed 2 bases and J shed 7 bases, with 12 bases lying between them. Germline values: CDR1 SEHNR, CDR2 FQNEAQ (reference sequence). This sample was taken from a study of OX40 agonist ivuxolimab in advanced cancers. Libraries were prepared by immunoSEQ multiplex PCR; TCRdb keeps only in-frame clonotypes and omits some of them. The sample lists tens of thousands of clones; over 60% were seen once. The source material was CD4+ or CD8+ T cells sorted from blood, sampled in a trial of the OX40 agonist ivuxolimab. V and J are TRBV7-9 and TRBJ2-1; D is undetermined. The clonotype was recovered from an adult with an advanced solid tumor such as melanoma, head and neck, liver or kidney cancer. In DNA form, the CDR3 reads TGTGCCAGCAGCTTATCGGGCGCCGGGAATGAGCAGTTCTTC. It translates to CASSLSGAGNEQFF.